This entry lists 32 T cell receptor beta chains sequenced from one sample in a study of Ad26.COV2.S vaccination and SARS-CoV-2 variants. Treatment specified: around 19 received Ad26.COV2.S at low or high dose, single or two shots; a few received placebo; per-sample allocation not given. At day 63 after the first vaccine or placebo injection, samples were drawn. Libraries were prepared by immunoSEQ multiplex PCR; TCRdb keeps only in-frame clonotypes and omits some of them. The data show 400,000 to 450,000 clones, about nine tenths seen once. The source material was peripheral blood, sampled in a trial of Ad26.COV2.S vaccine versus placebo. These TCRs come from a person between 18 and 60 years old who received the Ad26.COV2.S COVID-19 vaccine or a placebo.

The chain combines TRBV12-3 or TRBV12-4 with TRBJ2-2, with D unclear. This CDR3 is 13 amino acids long. V lost 7 bases, J lost 5 bases, and 11 bases lay in between. This CDR3 reads CASTWDHTGELFF. For the CDR3, the DNA is TGTGCCAGCACATGGGATCATACCGGGGAGCTGTTTTTT.

The rearrangement joins TRBV7-2 to TRBJ2-7; no clear D gene. The CDR3 length is 16 residues. V was pared by 1 base and J by 0 bases, with 13 bases between. In germline, CDR1 is SGHTA, CDR2 FQGNSA. The CDR3 is CASSLDWRSSSYEQYF. Here the CDR3 DNA reads TGTGCCAGCAGCTTAGATTGGCGGAGCAGCTCCTACGAGCAGTACTTC.

The chain couples TRBV6-4 to TRBJ2-7, with D uncertain. Germline V CDR1 and CDR2: MRHNA, SNTAGT. The V end was cut by 10 bases, the J end by 4 bases, with 8 bases between. This CDR3 is 10 amino acids long. The CDR3 region is CAIGFYEQYF. The CDR3 bases are TGTGCCATAGGGTTTTACGAGCAGTACTTC.

The chain links TRBV19 to TRBJ2-5; TRBD1 matches at 7 bases. Trimming at V came to 6 bases and at J to 4 bases, leaving 11 bases not matched to a gene. Germline loops: CDR1 LNHDA, CDR2 SQIVND (reference sequence). The CDR3 has 15 amino acids. CDR3 amino acids: CASRTSGQAAETQYF. The CDR3 DNA sequence: TGTGCCAGTAGAACAAGCGGACAGGCCGCAGAGACCCAGTACTTC.

The CDR3 DNA follows: TGTGCCTGGAGTGTGGCGGGGGAGTTACACAATGAGCAGTTCTTC. The encoded protein is CAWSVAGELHNEQFF. The J gene is TRBJ2-1, the V gene TRBV30; 7 bases map to TRBD2. Germline V lookup: CDR1 GTSNPN, CDR2 SVGIG (reference sequence). This CDR3 has 15 amino acids. The V and J ends lost 0 bases and 5 bases, in that order; junction bases with no gene match: 7.

J is TRBJ1-6 and V is TRBV27; D ambiguous. There are 15 residues in the CDR3. Germline values: CDR1 MNHEY, CDR2 SMNVEV (reference sequence). Deletions cut 3 bases from V and 7 bases from J, with 13 bases between. CDR3 residues: CASSLVPYANSPLHF. The CDR3 DNA follows: TGTGCCAGCAGTTTGGTCCCATATGCGAATTCACCCCTCCACTTT.

This clone was observed once. This chain uses TRBV5-1 with TRBJ2-3; D is possibly TRBD1 or TRBD2 (5 bases each). This CDR3 has 13 amino acids. Trimming removed 6 bases from V and 4 bases from J, with 12 bases in between. Looked up from germline, CDR1 is SGHRS and CDR2 is YFSETQ. CDR3 in DNA: TGCGCCAGCAATTCCCAGGGAGCAGATACGCAGTATTTT. Residues: CASNSQGADTQYF.

This rearrangement joins TRBV7-2 to TRBJ1-6, with 7 bases lining up with TRBD1. The junction had 6 bases not matched to a gene; V was cut back by 5 bases and J by 2 bases. The CDR3 consists of 16 residues. Germline V gene data show CDR1 as SGHTA and CDR2 as FQGNSA. The DNA for the CDR3 is TGTGCCAGCAGCCCTCACAGGGGCGCCTATAATTCACCCCTCCACTTT. Translating gives CASSPHRGAYNSPLHF.

The CDR3 DNA is TGTGCCAGACTTGTACAGTCCTACGAGCAGTACTTC. It translates to CARLVQSYEQYF. V usage is TRBV2 and J usage is TRBJ2-7; unclear D gene. Trimming left V 9 bases short and J 1 base short, with 10 bases between. CDR3 length equals 12 residues. The germline gives CDR1 SNHLY, CDR2 FYNNEI.

This sequence joins TRBV4-1 and TRBJ2-7; TRBD1 matches 7 bases. The J segment lost 2 bases and the V segment lost 0 bases, leaving 10 bases of the junction unmatched. CDR1 and CDR2 (germline): MGHRA, YSYEKL. The CDR3 runs to 17 residues. As DNA, the CDR3 is TGCGCCAGCAGCCAAGAAGAAGGGGACAGCCTTACCTACGAGCAGTACTTC. The encoded protein is CASSQEEGDSLTYEQYF.

V and J are TRBV2 and TRBJ2-5, with a possible D match to TRBD1 (6 bases). The V and J ends lost 6 bases and 11 bases respectively, with 16 bases between them. This CDR3 has 12 amino acids. Germline V gene data show CDR1 as SNHLY and CDR2 as FYNNEI. This chain's CDR3 is CASSNNRVGQYF. Here the CDR3 DNA reads TGTGCCAGCAGCAACAACAGGGTCGGTCAGTACTTC.

A few counts support this clone. J is TRBJ2-2 and V is TRBV7-9; D tentatively fits TRBD1 or TRBD2 (5 bases each). Per the germline V gene, CDR1 is SEHNR and CDR2 is FQNEAQ (reference sequence). This CDR3 comprises 17 residues. V was pared by 0 bases and J by 1 base, with 12 bases between. The CDR3 spells CASSLASGTVNTGELFF. DNA for the CDR3: TGTGCCAGCAGCTTAGCATCGGGGACGGTGAACACCGGGGAGCTGTTTTTT.

The chain couples TRBV7-9 to TRBJ2-3, with D possibly TRBD1 on 6 matching bases. Germline V CDR1 and CDR2: SEHNR, FQNEAQ (reference sequence). This CDR3 contains 15 residues. The V and J ends lost 6 bases and 6 bases respectively, with 19 bases between them. The CDR3 loop is CASRSQGQKGDTQYF. CDR3 nucleotide sequence: TGTGCCAGCAGGTCACAGGGACAAAAGGGGGATACGCAGTATTTT. The variable domain in full, with the rest retrieved from reference TRBV7-9 and TRBJ2-3, is DTGVSQNPRHKITKRGQNVTFRCDPISEHNRLYWYRQTLGQGPEFLTYFQNEAQLEKSRLLSDRFSAERPKGSFSTLEIQRTEQGDSAMYLCASRSQGQKGDTQYFGPGTRLTVL.

The J gene is TRBJ1-5, the V gene TRBV19; D is undetermined. The V and J ends lost 3 bases and 5 bases respectively, with 5 bases between them. CDR3 size: 12 residues. Germline V gene sequence: CDR1 LNHDA, CDR2 SQIVND (reference sequence). As DNA, the CDR3 is TGTGCCAGTAGTATTCGGCATCAGCCCCAGCATTTT. This gives the protein CASSIRHQPQHF. Together with reference TRBV19 and TRBJ1-5, the CDR3 gives the full variable domain: DGGITQSPKYLFRKEGQNVTLSCEQNLNHDAMYWYRQDPGQGLRLIYYSQIVNDFQKGDIAEGYSVSREKKESFPLTVTSAQKNPTAFYLCASSIRHQPQHFGDGTRLSIL.

The V call is TRBV7-9, the J call TRBJ2-3; TRBD1 matches 10 bases. The J segment lost 4 bases and the V segment lost 6 bases, leaving 4 bases of the junction unmatched. CDR3 length: 14 amino acids. CDR1 is SEHNR, CDR2 FQNEAQ, per germline (reference sequence). This CDR3 is CASRLDRGPDTQYF. CDR3 DNA: TGTGCCAGCAGGCTCGACAGGGGGCCAGATACGCAGTATTTT. Complete variable domain (other parts from reference TRBV7-9 and TRBJ2-3): DTGVSQNPRHKITKRGQNVTFRCDPISEHNRLYWYRQTLGQGPEFLTYFQNEAQLEKSRLLSDRFSAERPKGSFSTLEIQRTEQGDSAMYLCASRLDRGPDTQYFGPGTRLTVL.

The chain joins TRBV5-5 to TRBJ2-7, with D possibly matching TRBD1 (5 bases). The CDR3 runs to 14 residues. The V and J ends lost 2 bases and 0 bases respectively, with 9 bases between them. The germline V gene encodes CDR1 SGHKS and CDR2 YYEKEE (reference sequence). CDR3 in DNA: TGTGCCAGCAGCTTAATGGACAACTCCTACGAGCAGTACTTC. As protein: CASSLMDNSYEQYF.

The V call is TRBV30, the J call TRBJ1-2; D ambiguous. V was shortened by 2 bases and J by 8 bases, with 9 bases between the two germline ends. CDR1 is GTSNPN, CDR2 SVGIG, per germline (reference sequence). CDR3 length equals 11 residues. The CDR3 region has the DNA TGTGCCTGGAGTATGGGTTTGGGCTACACCTTC. This encodes CAWSMGLGYTF. The complete variable domain, with remaining parts taken from reference TRBV30 and TRBJ1-2, reads SQTIHQWPATLVQPVGSPLSLECTVEGTSNPNLYWYRQAAGRGLQLLFYSVGIGQISSEVPQNLSASRPQDRQFILSSKKLLLSDSGFYLCAWSMGLGYTFGSGTRLTVV.

V is TRBV6-2 or TRBV6-3 and J is TRBJ2-3; 7 bases match TRBD2. The V gene end was trimmed by 7 bases and the J gene end by 1 base; junction bases not matched to a gene: 11. This CDR3 is built from 16 residues. Per the germline V gene, CDR1 is MNHEY and CDR2 is SVGEGT. CDR3 sequence: CASNPLAGARTDTQYF. Written as DNA, the CDR3 is TGTGCCAGCAACCCCCTGGCGGGAGCTCGCACAGATACGCAGTATTTT.

The rearrangement joins TRBV4-3 to TRBJ1-6, with a tentative D call TRBD1 (5 bases). V gave up 4 bases and J gave up 2 bases, with 9 bases separating them. The germline V gene encodes CDR1 LGHNA and CDR2 YSLEER. The CDR3 has 15 amino acids. The CDR3 bases are TGCGCCAGCAGCCTCGGGGCGGCCTATAATTCACCCCTCCACTTT. Translation: CASSLGAAYNSPLHF.

V gene TRBV11-2 combines with J gene TRBJ1-6; no clear D. Germline assignment: CDR1 SGHAT and CDR2 FQNNGV. This CDR3 region has 11 residues. Deletions cut 1 base from V and 15 bases from J, with 7 bases between. CDR3 region: CASSLVGDLHF. CDR3 DNA: TGTGCCAGCAGCTTAGTTGGCGACCTCCACTTT.

The J gene is TRBJ1-1, the V gene TRBV6-2 or TRBV6-3; D might be TRBD1 (5 bases). CDR1 MNHEY and CDR2 SVGEGT come from the germline V gene. This CDR3 is 15 amino acids long. V was shortened by 0 bases and J by 5 bases, with 13 bases between the two germline ends. The CDR3 nucleotides read TGTGCCAGCAGTTACTCGGCAGGGAAGAAAACTGAAGCTTTCTTT. It encodes CASSYSAGKKTEAFF.

This chain links TRBV24-1 with TRBJ2-7; D remains ambiguous. The germline V gene encodes CDR1 KGHDR and CDR2 SFDVKD. The CDR3 is 15 amino acids. V was shortened by 2 bases and J by 3 bases, with 13 bases between the two germline ends. CDR3 DNA sequence: TGTGCCACCAGTGATTCCCAATCCGAGATCTACGAGCAGTACTTC. It yields the protein CATSDSQSEIYEQYF.

This clone appeared a single time. The CDR3 spells CASSDPSKISNQPQHF. The CDR3 nucleotides are TGTGCCAGCAGTGACCCGAGCAAAATTAGCAATCAGCCCCAGCATTTT. V and J are TRBV21-1 and TRBJ1-5. TRBV21-1 is noted as a pseudogene. The CDR3 consists of 16 residues.

The V gene is TRBV18, the J gene TRBJ1-5; D perhaps matches TRBD1 (6 bases). V was shortened by 3 bases and J by 0 bases, with 12 bases between the two germline ends. Germline V gene lookup returns CDR1 KGHSH and CDR2 LQKENI. The CDR3 contains 16 residues. In DNA form, the CDR3 reads TGTGCCAGCTCACCGGACAGCTCATATAGCAATCAGCCCCAGCATTTT. It specifies CASSPDSSYSNQPQHF. Based on the CDR3 plus reference TRBV18 and TRBJ1-5, the full variable domain is NAGVMQNPRHLVRRRGQEARLRCSPMKGHSHVYWYRQLPEEGLKFMVYLQKENIIDESGMPKERFSAEFPKEGPSILRIQQVVRGDSAAYFCASSPDSSYSNQPQHFGDGTRLSIL.

The J gene is TRBJ2-5, the V gene TRBV5-4, with 7 positions matching TRBD2. Germline trimming cut 5 bases from V and 3 bases from J; bases unmatched to any gene: 7. Germline loops: CDR1 SGHNT, CDR2 YYREEE (reference sequence). This CDR3 has 14 amino acids. CDR3 amino acids: CASRGGSPEETQYF. The CDR3 DNA reads TGTGCCAGCAGGGGGGGGAGCCCAGAAGAGACCCAGTACTTC.

In this sample, this clone turned up a few times. The CDR3 sequence: CASSTKLNYEQYF. The CDR3, as DNA: TGTGCCAGCAGTACCAAACTCAACTACGAGCAGTACTTC. The chain employs TRBV6-5 and TRBJ2-7; D gene unclear. The CDR3 contains 13 residues. Germline V gene lookup returns CDR1 MNHEY and CDR2 SVGAGI. Trimming shortened V by 5 bases and J by 3 bases, and 11 bases separated the two germline ends.

This clone was seen just once. The chain combines TRBV5-1 with TRBJ1-5; D is uncertain. CDR3 length: 15 amino acids. Looked up from germline, CDR1 is SGHRS and CDR2 is YFSETQ. Trimming shortened V by 1 base and J by 0 bases, and 8 bases separated the two germline ends. CDR3 region: CASSLIPASNQPQHF. CDR3 bases: TGCGCCAGCAGCTTGATTCCAGCTAGCAATCAGCCCCAGCATTTT.

The chain combines TRBV4-1 with TRBJ2-2, with unresolved D. This CDR3 has 15 amino acids. Germline V gene data show CDR1 as MGHRA and CDR2 as YSYEKL. Trimming took 0 bases from V and 2 from J, leaving 7 bases between them. The chain's CDR3 is CASSQEGSNTGELFF. In DNA form, the CDR3 reads TGCGCCAGCAGCCAAGAGGGGTCTAACACCGGGGAGCTGTTTTTT.

On this clone itself: The junction departs from the called germline gene at one end, perhaps through a read error. The chain has TRBV5-5 and TRBJ2-1, with unresolved D. The CDR3 is made up of 13 amino acids. Germline CDR1 is SGHKS and CDR2 is YYEKEE (reference sequence). Here the CDR3 DNA reads TGTGCCAGCAACTTGCGAGCGCTCAATGAGCAGTTCTTC. This encodes CASNLRALNEQFF.

This chain joins TRBV21-1 and TRBJ1-3; TRBD1, the D gene given by the table, was not confirmed from the DNA. TRBV21-1 is reported as a pseudogene. The CDR3 extends over 15 amino acids. The CDR3 nucleotides read TGTGCCAGTCCCCCTGACGGACACTCTGGAAACACCATATATTTT. This codes for CASPPDGHSGNTIYF.

The rearrangement joins TRBV18 to TRBJ2-1; the D gene is possibly TRBD2 (6 bases). Per germline, CDR1 KGHSH and CDR2 LQKENI. V lost 2 bases, J lost 4 bases, and 15 bases lay in between. The CDR3 extends over 16 amino acids. The DNA of the CDR3 is TGTGCCAGCTCACCAATAGCGGCCGGAGAATACAATGAGCAGTTCTTC. This encodes CASSPIAAGEYNEQFF.

V gene TRBV15 combines with J gene TRBJ2-7, with D perhaps assigned TRBD1 or TRBD2 (5 bases each). Germline lookup yields CDR1 LNHNV and CDR2 YYDKDF (reference sequence). Trimming removed 0 bases from V and 5 bases from J, with 14 bases in between. This CDR3 has 15 amino acids. CDR3 coding DNA: TGTGCCACCAGCAGAGATCTGCCAGGGAGAGACGAGCAGTACTTC. Translation: CATSRDLPGRDEQYF.